A single sample gave rise to the 11 T cell receptor beta chains below, sequenced in a study of shared clonotypes between healthy human individuals. Here immunoSEQ multiplex PCR was the method, and the copy in TCRdb shows in-frame clones only, minus some. The sample includes under 85,000 clones, 60% to 80% seen only once; the top ten take roughly half. Sequencing was performed on memory CD8+ T cells sorted from blood. Described subset: CD45RO+ cells pooled with CCR7-negative TemRA cells. These receptors all stem from a man aged 25-45 years in good health.

V gene TRBV29-1 combines with J gene TRBJ1-5; D remains unclear. The CDR3 consists of 14 residues. The germline CDR1 and CDR2 sequences are SQVTM and ANQGSEA. The V gene lost 4 bases and the J gene lost 2 bases, with 12 bases spanning the gap. In nucleotides, the CDR3 is TGCAGCGTTGCCGGTCAGAGTGGCAATCAGCCCCAGCATTTT. It codes for CSVAGQSGNQPQHF.

The genes are TRBV5-6 and TRBJ2-1, with D perhaps matching TRBD1 or TRBD2 (5 bases each). Trimming took 4 bases from V and 4 from J, leaving 9 bases between them. The germline CDR1 and CDR2 sequences are SGHDT and YYEEEE. The CDR3 runs 13 residues. The CDR3 here is CASSVGPYNEQFF. The CDR3 DNA reads as TGTGCCAGCAGCGTGGGACCATACAATGAGCAGTTCTTC.

The chain couples TRBV6-1 to TRBJ1-5; D not resolved. Trimming took 2 bases from V and 3 from J, leaving 5 bases between them. This CDR3 is built from 13 residues. CDR1 is MNHNS and CDR2 is SASEGT in the germline V gene. The CDR3 region has the DNA TGTGCCAGCAGTGAAAGCAACAATCAGCCCCAGCATTTT. This translates into CASSESNNQPQHF.

The chain combines TRBV9 with TRBJ2-7; TRBD2 might be the D (6 bases). V was clipped by 3 bases and J by 1 base, with 11 bases between them. The CDR3 runs to 14 residues. The germline V gene encodes CDR1 SGDLS and CDR2 YYNGEE. CDR3 sequence (DNA): TGTGCCAGCAGCGAAGCGGGCCTATCCTACGAGCAGTACTTC. Its translation is CASSEAGLSYEQYF.

The chain employs TRBV28 and TRBJ2-2; 7 bases fit TRBD1. Germline trimming cut 3 bases from V and 7 bases from J; bases unmatched to any gene: 11. This CDR3 region has 16 residues. Per the germline V gene, CDR1 is MDHEN and CDR2 is SYDVKM. The CDR3 DNA follows: TGTGCCAGCAGTTTTTGGCAGGACAGGATGATCGGGGAGCTGTTTTTT. Encoded protein: CASSFWQDRMIGELFF.

This chain connects TRBV11-2 to TRBJ1-2; tentative D call: TRBD1 (6 bases). Germline CDR1 reads SGHAT; CDR2 reads FQNNGV. This CDR3 region has 14 residues. V was trimmed by 5 bases and J by 7 bases, leaving 17 bases between them. As DNA, the CDR3 is TGTGCCAGCAGCCCGTTACGGGGGGCGGGTGGCTACACCTTC. The encoded protein is CASSPLRGAGGYTF.

This clone showed up just a few times. The rearrangement links TRBV7-9 to TRBJ2-7, with D possibly being TRBD2 (6 bases). CDR3 length: 15 residues. The germline V and J ends were trimmed by 3 bases and 3 bases, with 15 bases remaining between them. Germline assignment: CDR1 SEHNR and CDR2 FQNEAQ (reference sequence). CDR3 in DNA: TGTGCCAGCAGCTTCCCTTCGGGACTCATCTACGAGCAGTACTTC. It is translated as CASSFPSGLIYEQYF.

The V and J genes are TRBV6-1 and TRBJ2-2; D is perhaps TRBD2 (6 bases). V was clipped by 8 bases and J by 0 bases, with 7 bases between them. This CDR3 has 13 residues. CDR1 is MNHNS and CDR2 is SASEGT in the germline V gene. CDR3 residues: CASGDSNTGELFF. DNA for the CDR3: TGTGCCAGCGGGGACTCGAACACCGGGGAGCTGTTTTTT.

The V call is TRBV2, the J call TRBJ2-7, with D unclear. CDR1 and CDR2 (germline): SNHLY, FYNNEI. This CDR3 is built from 11 residues. Trimming pared 5 bases from V and 6 bases from J, leaving 8 bases between. This chain's CDR3 is CASSTDPEQYF. The CDR3 coding sequence is TGTGCCAGCAGTACGGACCCCGAGCAGTACTTC.

This clone was recorded a few times. The chain couples TRBV19 to TRBJ2-1; TRBD2 agrees at 9 bases. The CDR3 spans 15 residues. V shed 5 bases, J shed 8 bases, and the junction held 10 bases outside the gene matches. CDR1 and CDR2 from the germline V gene are LNHDA and SQIVND (reference sequence). The CDR3 bases are TGTGCCAGTAGTGAGTGGGCTAGCGGGATTTATGAGCAGTTCTTC. Encoded protein: CASSEWASGIYEQFF.

This chain uses TRBV5-1 with TRBJ1-1; unclear D gene. The CDR3 runs to 14 residues. Germline assignment: CDR1 SGHRS and CDR2 YFSETQ. Deletions cut 0 bases from V and 6 bases from J, with 12 bases between. Here the CDR3 reads CASSLEGSLAEAFF. CDR3 DNA: TGCGCCAGCAGCTTGGAGGGTTCGCTGGCTGAAGCTTTCTTT.